A selection of T cell receptor beta chains follows, all from one sample in a study of T-cell reconstitution after alpha-beta-depleted transplantation in children. TCRdb re-derived calls from the PCR reads in MiXCR, one entry per CDR3 protein. The table includes over 550,000 distinct CDR3 sequences, over 9.5% detected once. The sequenced sample was PBMCs from the stem cell graft donor, obtained from the stem cell graft. These receptors were taken from a human donor who donated a stem cell graft to a child with acute myeloid leukemia. Both conserved end residues are part of each CDR3. The D gene is left open where the match is weak. A clone size is listed for some rows: how often the clone was seen (once, few, many), or a class if it is expanded.

clone_size	v_call	j_call	d_call	cdr3_nt	cdr3_aa
many	TRBV13	TRBJ2-1	-	TGTGCCAGCAGCCGTCCTGGGACTTCTGAGCAGTTCTTC	CASSRPGTSEQFF
-	TRBV18	TRBJ1-1	-	TGTGCCAGCTCACCGGACATCGACACTGAAGCTTTCTTT	CASSPDIDTEAFF
-	TRBV14	TRBJ1-1	-	TGTGCCAGCAGCCAAGGCGGCCGGAGCGCTGAAGCTTTCTTT	CASSQGGRSAEAFF
many	TRBV7-7	TRBJ2-5	TRBD2	TGTGCTAGCAGCGAGAGACTAGCGGGAAGAACCAATCAAGAGACCCAGTACTTC	CASSERLAGRTNQETQYF
many	TRBV29-1	TRBJ2-2	TRBD1	TGCAGCGCCCAACCGGGACAGGGGGCCGGGGAGCTGTTTTTT	CSAQPGQGAGELFF
few	TRBV20-1	TRBJ2-2	-	TGCAGTGCTAGAGATATGACTCCCGGGGAGCTGTTTTTT	CSARDMTPGELFF
many	TRBV18	TRBJ2-3	-	TGTGCCAGCTCACCTCCCAGCCAATTTACAGATACGCAGTATTTT	CASSPPSQFTDTQYF
-	TRBV7-6	TRBJ2-5	-	TGTGCCAGCAGCCGTAACCCCGGCAAAGAGACCCAGTACTTC	CASSRNPGKETQYF
few	TRBV18	TRBJ2-7	-	TGTGCCAGCCCAGAGGGAGGAGACGTGAGCTACGAGCAGTACTTC	CASPEGGDVSYEQYF
many	TRBV2	TRBJ2-1	-	TGTGCCAGCATAGAAGTCCGCCCCTACAATGAGCAGTTCTTC	CASIEVRPYNEQFF
-	TRBV5-1	TRBJ2-3	-	TGCGCCAGCAGCTTGTGGAGAGATAGCACAGATACGCAGTATTTT	CASSLWRDSTDTQYF
few	TRBV7-9	TRBJ2-7	-	TGTGCCAGCAGCCCCATTTATGGATCCTACGAGCAGTACTTC	CASSPIYGSYEQYF
few	TRBV6-2/TRBV6-3	TRBJ2-3	TRBD2	TGTGCCAGCAGCGGACTAGCGGGATTGAGAGATACGCAGTATTTT	CASSGLAGLRDTQYF
many	TRBV12-3/TRBV12-4	TRBJ2-1	-	TGTGCCAACCTAAGGGGGAATGAGCAGTTCTTC	CANLRGNEQFF
-	TRBV20-1	TRBJ1-5	-	TGCAGTGCACAGAAGATTACAGGGATAGGTCAGCCCCAGCATTTT	CSAQKITGIGQPQHF
-	TRBV20-1	TRBJ1-1	-	TGCAGTGCTGACAGTATTATGAACACTGAAGCTTTCTTT	CSADSIMNTEAFF
-	TRBV20-1	TRBJ2-3	TRBD2	TGCAGTGCTATCGTTAGCGGGAGCACAGATACGCAGTATTTT	CSAIVSGSTDTQYF
many	TRBV12-3/TRBV12-4	TRBJ2-1	-	TGTGCCAGCAGCCGCCCCGCAGGGGATGAGCAGTTCTTC	CASSRPAGDEQFF
few	TRBV14	TRBJ2-7	-	TGTGCCAGCAGCCACCTCATGGCCCCGCTGGAGGAGCAGTACTTC	CASSHLMAPLEEQYF
-	TRBV3-1	TRBJ2-1	-	TGTGCCAGCAGCGACCGACCAGCGGGTGAGCAGTTCTTC	CASSDRPAGEQFF
-	TRBV12-3/TRBV12-4	TRBJ2-7	TRBD2	TGTGCCAGCAGCCGGGAGGGTCTGTACGAGCAGTACTTC	CASSREGLYEQYF
-	TRBV5-1	TRBJ2-3	-	TGCGCCAGCAGCCAAAGGACCCCGCCCACAGATACGCAGTATTTT	CASSQRTPPTDTQYF
few	TRBV29-1	TRBJ2-7	TRBD1	TGCAGCGTTGCTGGACAGGGTCAGTGGTACGAGCAGTACTTC	CSVAGQGQWYEQYF
few	TRBV5-1	TRBJ1-1	TRBD1	TGCGCCAGCAGTCCTTTCCAGGACAGGGCCACTGAAGCTTTCTTT	CASSPFQDRATEAFF
few	TRBV6-2/TRBV6-3	TRBJ2-1	TRBD2	TGTGCCAGCAGTTATCGGGCTAGCGGGAGCCTGAGCTCCTACAATGAGCAGTTCTTC	CASSYRASGSLSSYNEQFF
few	TRBV5-1	TRBJ2-5	-	TGCGCCAGCAGCTTTTCACGGAACCAAGAGACCCAGTACTTC	CASSFSRNQETQYF
-	TRBV7-2	TRBJ2-4	-	TGTGCCAGCAGCTTAGGCGTAGGGGGGGCCAAAAACATTCAGTACTTC	CASSLGVGGAKNIQYF
many	TRBV29-1	TRBJ2-3	TRBD1	TGCAGCGTTGAGAGGACAGGGGGCAAGGATACGCAGTATTTT	CSVERTGGKDTQYF
-	TRBV20-1	TRBJ2-5	TRBD1	TGCAGTGCTATCAAGACAGGGGTAATGGAGACCCAGTACTTC	CSAIKTGVMETQYF
-	TRBV11-2	TRBJ2-4	-	TGTGCCAGCAGCTGGGGTGGGGCTCGAAAAAACATTCAGTACTTC	CASSWGGARKNIQYF
-	TRBV29-1	TRBJ2-7	TRBD2	TGCAGCGTCTCGGGGGGGAGATACGAGCAGTACTTC	CSVSGGRYEQYF
-	TRBV3-1	TRBJ2-7	-	TGTGCCAGCAGCCAAGAGCGCGTGACTATCCCACCCTACGAGCAGTACTTC	CASSQERVTIPPYEQYF
-	TRBV6-2/TRBV6-3	TRBJ2-2	-	TGTGCCAGCAGATCCGCGGGGAACACCGGGGAGCTGTTTTTT	CASRSAGNTGELFF
many	TRBV7-2	TRBJ2-5	-	TGTGCCAGCAGCTTAGATGTGAGGGTAAAGACCCAGTACTTC	CASSLDVRVKTQYF
many	TRBV24-1	TRBJ2-3	TRBD1	TGTGCCACCAGTGATTTGCTTAAGACAGGGGGGAATACGCAGTATTTT	CATSDLLKTGGNTQYF
many	TRBV27	TRBJ2-7	-	TGTGCCAGCAGTTTATCGGAGGGGACCGGAAGGTACTTC	CASSLSEGTGRYF
many	TRBV7-7	TRBJ2-7	-	TGTGCTAGCAGCTTGGGTCCAGACTACGAGCAGTACTTC	CASSLGPDYEQYF
-	TRBV15	TRBJ2-7	-	TGTGCCACCAGCAGAGATGGGATGAGCTCCTACGAGCAGTACTTC	CATSRDGMSSYEQYF
-	TRBV7-9	TRBJ1-5	-	TGTGCCAGCAGCTTAACGGGTGGGGGTGACTTCAATCAGCCCCAGCATTTT	CASSLTGGGDFNQPQHF
few	TRBV29-1	TRBJ2-3	-	TGCAGCGTTACACCCCGTCGGACAGTGGAGAGCACAGATACGCAGTATTTT	CSVTPRRTVESTDTQYF
few	TRBV7-9	TRBJ2-2	-	TGTGCCAGCAGCCCCGGGACCCCAGGGGCCGGGGAGCTGTTTTTT	CASSPGTPGAGELFF
-	TRBV25-1	TRBJ2-2	-	TGTGCCAGCAGTCTCGACACATACACCGGGGAGCTGTTTTTT	CASSLDTYTGELFF
few	TRBV20-1	TRBJ1-1	TRBD1	TGCAGTGCTAGTAGACAGGGTTCTGGCACTGAAGCTTTCTTT	CSASRQGSGTEAFF
-	TRBV12-3/TRBV12-4	TRBJ2-7	TRBD2	TGTGCCAGCAGTTTAAGGCGGGAGGGCCTCCACGAGCAGTACTTC	CASSLRREGLHEQYF
many	TRBV7-2	TRBJ2-1	TRBD2	TGTGCCAGCAGCTTAGCGCATCTAGCGGGAGGAGTCAATGAGCAGTTCTTC	CASSLAHLAGGVNEQFF
many	TRBV4-3	TRBJ2-1	TRBD2	TGCGCCAGCAGCCGATTAGCGGGAGTGGAGAATGAGCAGTTCTTC	CASSRLAGVENEQFF
few	TRBV20-1	TRBJ2-3	TRBD2	TGCAGTGCTCCCCCCCGGGGGAGGGGTACAGATACGCAGTATTTT	CSAPPRGRGTDTQYF
few	TRBV20-1	TRBJ2-3	-	TGCAGTGCTCCCGACAGCACAAGCACAGATACGCAGTATTTT	CSAPDSTSTDTQYF